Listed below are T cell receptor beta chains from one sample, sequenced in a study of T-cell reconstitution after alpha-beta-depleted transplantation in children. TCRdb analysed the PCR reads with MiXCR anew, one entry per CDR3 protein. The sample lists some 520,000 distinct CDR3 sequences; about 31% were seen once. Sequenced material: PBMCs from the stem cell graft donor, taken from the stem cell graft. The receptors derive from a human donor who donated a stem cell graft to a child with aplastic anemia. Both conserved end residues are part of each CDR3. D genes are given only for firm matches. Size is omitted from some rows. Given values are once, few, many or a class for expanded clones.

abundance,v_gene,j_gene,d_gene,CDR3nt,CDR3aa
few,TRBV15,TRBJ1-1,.,TGTGCCACCAGCAGCCTTAAAGGATTCATGAACACTGAAGCTTTCTTT,CATSSLKGFMNTEAFF
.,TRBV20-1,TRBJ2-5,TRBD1,TGCAGTGCTCTCCTAGACAGGGCGGGGACCCAGTACTTC,CSALLDRAGTQYF
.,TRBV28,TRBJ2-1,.,TGTGCCAGCAGTTCCCCCGGGCGTTTCAATGAGCAGTTCTTC,CASSSPGRFNEQFF
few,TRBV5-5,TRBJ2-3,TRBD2,TGTGCCAGCAGCTTGAGGGTGGTAGCGGGAGTCACAGATACGCAGTATTTT,CASSLRVVAGVTDTQYF
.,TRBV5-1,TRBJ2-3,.,TGCGCCAGCAGCTTGAGGGACGGGAGCACAGATACGCAGTATTTT,CASSLRDGSTDTQYF
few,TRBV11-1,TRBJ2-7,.,TGTGCCAGCAGCTTAGTCCGTGGTAGGGGGGACGAGCAGTACTTC,CASSLVRGRGDEQYF
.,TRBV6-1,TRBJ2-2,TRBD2,TGTGCCAGCAGTGACCACCTAGCGGGGCGTTCCGGGGAGCTGTTTTTT,CASSDHLAGRSGELFF
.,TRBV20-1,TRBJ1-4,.,TGCAGTGCTAGGGACATATTTGCAACTAATGAAAAACTGTTTTTT,CSARDIFATNEKLFF
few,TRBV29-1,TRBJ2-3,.,TGCAGCGCGATACAGGACGACCCAGATACGCAGTATTTT,CSAIQDDPDTQYF
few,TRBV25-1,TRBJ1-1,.,TGTGCCAGCAGTGAATATGGGATGGGACAGAACACTGAAGCTTTCTTT,CASSEYGMGQNTEAFF
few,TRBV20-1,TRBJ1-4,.,TGCAGTGCTAGAGATCCGGGGATTAATGAAAAACTGTTTTTT,CSARDPGINEKLFF
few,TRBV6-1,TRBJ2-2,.,TGTGCCAGCATGTCGCGAGACACCGGGGAGCTGTTTTTT,CASMSRDTGELFF
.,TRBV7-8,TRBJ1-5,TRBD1,TGTGCCAGCAGCCCCCGGACAGGGGGAGGAATCAATCAGCCCCAGCATTTT,CASSPRTGGGINQPQHF
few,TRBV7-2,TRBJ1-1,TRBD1,TGTGCCAGCAGCACCCGGGACAGGGGGGTCACTGAAGCTTTCTTT,CASSTRDRGVTEAFF
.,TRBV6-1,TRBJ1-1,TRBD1,TGTGCCAGCAGTGAATGGTTTATTGGGGGGACAGACACTGAAGCTTTCTTT,CASSEWFIGGTDTEAFF
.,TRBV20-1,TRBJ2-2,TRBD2,TGCAGTGCTCCACCGCCCCCTCCTAGCGGGGGTACCACCGGGGAGCTGTTTTTT,CSAPPPPPSGGTTGELFF
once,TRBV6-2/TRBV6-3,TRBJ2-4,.,TGTGCCAGCAACGGGGGCGGAGGACAGGACATTCAGTACTTC,CASNGGGGQDIQYF
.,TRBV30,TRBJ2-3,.,TGTGCCTGGAGTGTACGAGATACGCAGTATTTT,CAWSVRDTQYF
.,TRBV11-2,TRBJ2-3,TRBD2,TGTGCCACTAATAGCGGGAGGAGCACAGATACGCAGTATTTT,CATNSGRSTDTQYF
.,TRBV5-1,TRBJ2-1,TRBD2,TGCGCCAGCAGCTTCGGACTAGCGGAGTACAATGAGCAGTTCTTC,CASSFGLAEYNEQFF
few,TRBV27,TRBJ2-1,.,TGTGCCAGCAGTTTTAAGGCAGTGACGGGTGAGCAGTTCTTC,CASSFKAVTGEQFF
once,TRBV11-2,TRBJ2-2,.,TGTGCCAGCAGCTTAAATCCGGGGAACACCGGGGAGCTGTTTTTT,CASSLNPGNTGELFF
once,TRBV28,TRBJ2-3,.,TGTGCCAGCAGTCCCGACTGGAGCCCTAGCACAGATACGCAGTATTTT,CASSPDWSPSTDTQYF
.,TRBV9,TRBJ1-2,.,TGTGCCAGCAGCGGGGGCACAGGGATGAACGGCTACACCTTC,CASSGGTGMNGYTF
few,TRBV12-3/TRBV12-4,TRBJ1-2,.,TGTGCCAGCAGTTTAAGGGGGATAGGCTACACCTTC,CASSLRGIGYTF
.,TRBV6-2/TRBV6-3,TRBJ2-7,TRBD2,TGTGCCAGCACATCTAGCGGGTACTTTATCGAGCAGTACTTC,CASTSSGYFIEQYF
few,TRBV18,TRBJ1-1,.,TGTGCCAGCTCACTTTTCGGGGACGGATTGGGCACTGAAGCTTTCTTT,CASSLFGDGLGTEAFF
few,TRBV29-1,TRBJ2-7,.,TGCAGCGTTGGATCGGGGTATAGCGACGAGCAGTACTTC,CSVGSGYSDEQYF
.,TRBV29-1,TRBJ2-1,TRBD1,TGCAGCGTTGGGGGACAGGGATCGGAGCAGTTCTTC,CSVGGQGSEQFF
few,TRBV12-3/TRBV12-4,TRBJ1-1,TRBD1,TGTGCCAGCAGCCCGAGACAGGGGGCAAACACTGAAGCTTTCTTT,CASSPRQGANTEAFF
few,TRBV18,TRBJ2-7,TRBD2,TGTGCCAGCCGGGAGGGTCTGGGCCCATTTGGCGAGCAGTACTTC,CASREGLGPFGEQYF
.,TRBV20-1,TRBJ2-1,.,TGCAGTGCTAGCATCCCCCTCAGCGGTGATTACCAAGAGCAGTTCTTC,CSASIPLSGDYQEQFF
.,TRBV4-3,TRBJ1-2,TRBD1,TGCGCCAGCAGCCAAGTTATGAGGGGGCCTGGCTACACCTTC,CASSQVMRGPGYTF
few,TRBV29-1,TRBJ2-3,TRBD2,TGCAGCGTTGAAGGAGCCTCGGGGCGGGAGCTAGATACGCAGTATTTT,CSVEGASGRELDTQYF
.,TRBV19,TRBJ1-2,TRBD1,TGTGCCAGTAGTACCCTCCGGGACAGGCCCTATGGCTACACCTTC,CASSTLRDRPYGYTF
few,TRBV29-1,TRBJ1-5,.,TGCAGCGTTGCCGGGGATGAGAGCAATCAGCCCCAGCATTTT,CSVAGDESNQPQHF
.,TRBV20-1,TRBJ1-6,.,TGCAGTGCACGGCCGGGGGCGCCCCTTTCACCCCTCCACTTT,CSARPGAPLSPLHF
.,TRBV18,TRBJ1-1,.,TGTGCCAGCTCACGGCCGGGGAACGGGAACACTGAAGCTTTCTTT,CASSRPGNGNTEAFF
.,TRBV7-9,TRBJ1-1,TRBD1,TGTGCCAGCAGCTTTAGGACAGGAGCCTTTGAAGCTTTCTTT,CASSFRTGAFEAFF
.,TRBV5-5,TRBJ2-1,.,TGTGCCAGCAGCCCGCAGGAGTGGTCCTCCTACAATGAGCAGTTCTTC,CASSPQEWSSYNEQFF
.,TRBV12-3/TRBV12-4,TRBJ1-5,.,TGTGCCAGCAGGTCCGGGACTAGGCAGCATTTT,CASRSGTRQHF
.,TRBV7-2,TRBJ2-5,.,TGTGCCAGCAGGCCCCCCGTCCAAGAGACCCAGTACTTC,CASRPPVQETQYF
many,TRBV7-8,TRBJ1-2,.,TGTGCCAGCAGCCCCGGGAACAACTATGGCTACACCTTC,CASSPGNNYGYTF
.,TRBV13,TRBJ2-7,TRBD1,TGTGCCAGCAGCACAAACCGGGACAGCTCCTACGAGCAGTACTTC,CASSTNRDSSYEQYF
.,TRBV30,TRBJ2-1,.,TGTGCCTGGAGTGTACTTCGGACTTCCTCTTATGGGAATGAGCAGTTCTTC,CAWSVLRTSSYGNEQFF
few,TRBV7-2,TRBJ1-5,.,TGTGCCAGCAGCTTAGACCAACTGGGCAATCAGCCCCAGCATTTT,CASSLDQLGNQPQHF
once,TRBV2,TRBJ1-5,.,TGTGCCAGCAGTGGGGGACGGCTTAGCAATCAGCCCCAGCATTTT,CASSGGRLSNQPQHF
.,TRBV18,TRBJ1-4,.,TGTGCCAGCTCACCAACCTCAGGATCAACTAATGAAAAACTGTTTTTT,CASSPTSGSTNEKLFF
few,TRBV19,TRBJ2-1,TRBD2,TGTGCCAGTACCGGAGCGGGGACCTACAATGAGCAGTTCTTC,CASTGAGTYNEQFF
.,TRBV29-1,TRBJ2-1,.,TGCAGCGTTGAAATAATGGCAGGGGCATCCTACAATGAGCAGTTCTTC,CSVEIMAGASYNEQFF
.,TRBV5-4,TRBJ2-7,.,TGTGCCAGCAGCTTCACGACGGGACTGCTCTACGAGCAGTACTTC,CASSFTTGLLYEQYF